A selection of T cell receptor beta chains follows, all from one sample in a study of shared clonotypes between healthy human individuals. Clones were sequenced by immunoSEQ multiplex PCR, and TCRdb holds only the in-frame ones, with some missing. The sample carries 2,100,000 or so clones, approximately 95% recorded once. Sequencing was performed on naive CD4+ T cells sorted from blood. The origin of the receptors is a man younger than 30 in good health. Both conserved end residues are part of each CDR3. The D gene is left open where the match is weak. The size field is filled for only some rows; it gives once, few, many or a size class.

d_call	clone_size	j_call	v_call	cdr3_aa	cdr3_nt
NA	NA	TRBJ1-5	TRBV4-1	CASSQDLRQRGSGNQPQHF	TGCGCCAGCAGCCAAGATCTTCGGCAGAGGGGTTCGGGCAATCAGCCCCAGCATTTT
NA	once	TRBJ2-4	TRBV1	CTSSQVGQLKNIQYF	TGCACCAGCAGCCAAGTAGGACAGCTCAAAAACATTCAGTACTTC
NA	NA	TRBJ1-1	TRBV2	CASSEGRNTEAFF	TGTGCCAGCAGTGAGGGTAGGAACACTGAAGCTTTCTTT
NA	few	TRBJ2-6	TRBV18	CASSPTGANVLTF	TGTGCCAGCTCACCAACTGGGGCCAACGTCCTGACTTTC
TRBD2	NA	TRBJ2-1	TRBV7-9	CASTSGRAIGGEQFF	TGTGCCAGCACTAGCGGGAGGGCGATCGGGGGTGAGCAGTTCTTC
TRBD2	once	TRBJ2-6	TRBV10-3	CAITSGVSGANVLTF	TGTGCCATCACTAGCGGGGTTTCTGGGGCCAACGTCCTGACTTTC
NA	once	TRBJ2-2	TRBV5-4	CASSQGGNTGELFF	TGTGCCAGCAGCCAGGGCGGAAACACCGGGGAGCTGTTTTTT
TRBD2	NA	TRBJ2-1	TRBV7-9	CASSLAIAGGHNEQFF	TGTGCCAGCAGCTTAGCGATAGCGGGGGGCCACAATGAGCAGTTCTTC
NA	NA	TRBJ1-5	TRBV2	CASSEGQGQPQHF	TGTGCCAGCAGTGAAGGGCAAGGTCAGCCCCAGCATTTT
NA	NA	TRBJ1-4	TRBV15	CATSRDLTGSNEKLFF	TGTGCCACCAGCAGAGATCTCACAGGATCTAATGAAAAACTGTTTTTT
NA	NA	TRBJ2-7	TRBV5-1	CASSLTTAPSYEQYF	TGCGCCAGCAGCTTGACAACAGCTCCCTCCTACGAGCAGTACTTC
NA	NA	TRBJ1-6	TRBV28	CASRTEGGGMPPLHF	TGTGCCAGCAGGACCGAGGGAGGGGGGATGCCACCCCTCCACTTT
TRBD2	NA	TRBJ2-7	TRBV5-6	CASSPPLGAGGGSEQYF	TGTGCCAGCAGTCCTCCCCTTGGGGCGGGAGGGGGATCCGAGCAGTACTTC
TRBD1	NA	TRBJ1-2	TRBV10-3	CAISEQQGTYGYTF	TGTGCCATCAGTGAGCAACAGGGGACCTATGGCTACACCTTC
NA	NA	TRBJ2-7	TRBV7-8	CASSPPGSLREQYF	TGTGCCAGCAGCCCACCGGGATCGCTACGAGAGCAGTACTTC
TRBD1	NA	TRBJ1-1	TRBV5-4	CASSLPKPGQAGVKEAFF	TGTGCCAGCAGCTTGCCTAAACCGGGACAGGCGGGCGTTAAGGAAGCTTTCTTT
NA	NA	TRBJ2-1	TRBV2	CASSSNPARDNEQFF	TGTGCCAGCAGTTCGAATCCAGCGAGAGACAATGAGCAGTTCTTC
TRBD2	NA	TRBJ2-1	TRBV9	CASSVQGLAGDEQFF	TGTGCCAGCAGCGTTCAAGGACTAGCAGGCGATGAGCAGTTCTTC
NA	NA	TRBJ2-7	TRBV11-1	CASSFNRVSYEQYF	TGTGCCAGCAGCTTCAACAGAGTTTCCTACGAGCAGTACTTC
NA	NA	TRBJ2-1	TRBV29-1	CSTYDPPRQFF	TGCAGCACCTACGACCCGCCCCGGCAGTTCTTC
NA	NA	TRBJ2-5	TRBV19	CASSIHGETQYF	TGTGCCAGTAGTATACACGGAGAGACCCAGTACTTC
NA	NA	TRBJ2-3	TRBV30	CAWSQALTDTQYF	TGTGCCTGGAGCCAAGCCCTCACAGATACGCAGTATTTT
TRBD2	NA	TRBJ2-5	TRBV11-2	CASSLGTSGRFQETQYF	TGTGCCAGCAGCTTAGGGACTAGCGGGAGGTTCCAAGAGACCCAGTACTTC
TRBD1	NA	TRBJ2-3	TRBV7-8	CASSPERGQGSDTQYF	TGTGCCAGCAGCCCCGAAAGGGGACAGGGTTCAGATACGCAGTATTTT
TRBD2	NA	TRBJ2-7	TRBV10-3	CAIRQPGLAGGPFSYEQYF	TGTGCCATCAGGCAACCGGGACTAGCGGGAGGGCCGTTCTCCTACGAGCAGTACTTC
NA	NA	TRBJ2-6	TRBV2	CASSRTGANVLTF	TGTGCCAGCAGTCGGACTGGGGCCAACGTCCTGACTTTC
TRBD1	NA	TRBJ2-3	TRBV6-1	CASSERPPRGYTDTQYF	TGTGCCAGCAGTGAACGGCCCCCCAGGGGGTACACAGATACGCAGTATTTT